These T cell receptor beta chains were read from a single sample in a study of blood T cells in healthy people across ages. TCRdb used MiXCR to reprocess the 5' RACE reads, holding one entry per CDR3 protein. The data hold about 900,000 distinct CDR3 sequences, with under 50% observed a single time. The source material was blood. These TCRs come from a man aged 25 to 40 in good health. The CDR3 runs from the conserved cysteine through the conserved F or W. D genes are given only for firm matches.

v_call,j_call,d_call,cdr3_aa
TRBV6-1,TRBJ2-7,TRBD2,CASSEAGGFHEQYF
TRBV11-3,TRBJ2-7,NA,CASSQGSGYRGYEQYF
TRBV6-2/TRBV6-3,NA,NA,CASSYSEVGEQYF
TRBV28,TRBJ2-5,NA,CASSTSGVFDLETQYF
TRBV3-1,TRBJ1-2,TRBD1,CASSPKQGAGGYTF
TRBV7-2,TRBJ1-5,NA,CASRGGGSSNQPQHF
TRBV20-1,TRBJ2-4,NA,CSARDSQAKNIQYF
TRBV29-1,TRBJ2-5,TRBD2,CSVGEFKTSGIYNEQYF
TRBV6-2/TRBV6-3,TRBJ2-1,TRBD1,CASRHRDRVSYNEQFF
TRBV27,TRBJ2-7,TRBD2,CASRPFGGGEQYF
TRBV20-1,NA,NA,CSAQDRHEQYF
TRBV12-3/TRBV12-4,TRBJ2-7,NA,CASRPGRTYEQYF
TRBV5-1,TRBJ1-6,TRBD1,CASSLDRGVSPLHF
TRBV20-1,TRBJ1-6,TRBD1,CSASVNRGPSPLHF
TRBV12-3/TRBV12-4,NA,TRBD2,CANRGDYTYEQYF
TRBV12-3/TRBV12-4,TRBJ2-1,NA,CASSLRTGDSINEQFF
TRBV29-1,TRBJ2-3,NA,CSVEGLGGPDTQYF
TRBV9,TRBJ2-7,TRBD1,CASSVAPQGQYEQYF
TRBV6-1,TRBJ1-2,NA,CASRARELSYGYTF
TRBV6-4,TRBJ1-4,TRBD1,CASGNGTGGEKLFF
TRBV5-1,TRBJ2-5,TRBD1,CASSGTGVDFVETQYF